This record covers a single T cell receptor beta chain. Its antigen is undetermined. Clones were sequenced by immunoSEQ multiplex PCR, and TCRdb holds only the in-frame ones, with some missing. The repertoire holds hundreds of thousands of clones, with 93% as singletons. This entry is derived from a study of brain T cells in children with intractable seizures. Overall study results and limits: Patients' HCMV serostatus was unknown; virus specificity rests on CDR3 similarity alone. Pre- and post-surgery blood differed in depth, so pre-surgery absences may be undersampling.

Described time point: blood from clinic visit 5 months post-surgery; TSC patient then seizure free. Sequencing was limited to surgery cases with top T cell transcript signatures in brain tissue. At least one anti-epileptic drug was given before surgery. V dropped 0 bases and J dropped 3; count of bases not matched to a gene: 4. Germline V gene data show CDR1 as ENHRY and CDR2 as SYGVKD. The CDR3 is made up of 15 amino acids. The sequencing here drew on peripheral blood, taken less than 6 months after surgery. The V and J genes are TRBV10-3 and TRBJ2-7, with TRBD2 matching 8 bases. The origin of this receptor is a boy under two years old with tuberous sclerosis and intractable seizures. CDR3 in amino acids: CAISESALAGYEQYF. For the CDR3, the DNA is TGTGCCATCAGTGAGTCGGCGCTAGCGGGCTACGAGCAGTACTTC.